This passage covers 22 T cell receptor beta chains from one sample sequenced in a study of shared clonotypes between healthy human individuals. Using immunoSEQ multiplex PCR, the repertoire was profiled, and TCRdb retains in-frame clones only, with some absent. The sample has about 2.4 million clones, over 85% seen once. The sequenced sample consisted of naive CD4+ T cells from PBMCs. Subset reported: CD45RA+ positively selected. The receptors shown here come from a man aged 18 to 30 in good health. Some clones in this sample may be carry-over from other donors' samples.

This chain links TRBV7-9 with TRBJ2-4, with D possibly being TRBD2 (5 bases). Germline V gene data show CDR1 as SEHNR and CDR2 as FQNEAQ (reference sequence). V lost 4 bases, J lost 1 base, and 14 bases lay in between. This CDR3 is 16 amino acids long. In DNA form, the CDR3 reads TGTGCCAGCAGCTCTGGACTGGGTAGGGCCAAAAACATTCAGTACTTC. It specifies CASSSGLGRAKNIQYF.

Details on this clone: The sample has other DNA sequences that encode this CDR3 too. DNA of the CDR3: TGCGCCAGCAGCGGGGGACCTAACTATGGCTACACCTTC. This codes for CASSGGPNYGYTF. The chain combines TRBV5-1 with TRBJ1-2; the D gene is possibly TRBD1 (5 bases). CDR1 SGHRS and CDR2 YFSETQ come from the germline V gene. The ends were cut back, 4 bases at V and 0 bases at J, with 7 bases in the middle. The CDR3 runs 13 residues.

This chain links TRBV5-4 with TRBJ2-1; D uncertain. Trimming removed 7 bases at V and 2 bases at J, with 16 bases between. The germline gives CDR1 SGHNT, CDR2 YYREEE (reference sequence). The CDR3 loop spans 15 amino acids. CDR3 sequence reads: CASRPEILAYNEQFF. CDR3 bases: TGTGCCAGCCGCCCAGAAATCCTGGCCTACAATGAGCAGTTCTTC. Complete variable domain (other parts from reference TRBV5-4 and TRBJ2-1): ETGVTQSPTHLIKTRGQQVTLRCSSQSGHNTVSWYQQALGQGPQFIFQYYREEENGRGNFPPRFSGLQFPNYSSELNVNALELDDSALYLCASRPEILAYNEQFFGPGTRLTVL.

This chain links TRBV6-6 with TRBJ2-7; possible D gene TRBD1, 5 bases. The V end lost 5 bases, the J end lost 6 bases, and 17 bases lay between the germline ends. This CDR3 region has 14 residues. Germline V CDR1 and CDR2: MNHNY, SVGAGI (reference sequence). Here the CDR3 reads CASSPLGHLPEQYF. CDR3 DNA: TGTGCCAGCAGTCCCCTCGGACATCTCCCCGAGCAGTACTTC.

The rearrangement uses TRBV7-9 and TRBJ1-1; the D is unclear. CDR1 and CDR2 (germline): SEHNR, FQNEAQ (reference sequence). This CDR3 contains 13 residues. Trimming took 2 bases from V and 5 from J, leaving 9 bases between them. DNA for the CDR3: TGTGCCAGCAGCTTAATCCTGGGGACTGAAGCTTTCTTT. Amino acids: CASSLILGTEAFF. The variable domain in full, completed from reference TRBV7-9 and TRBJ1-1, reads DTGVSQNPRHKITKRGQNVTFRCDPISEHNRLYWYRQTLGQGPEFLTYFQNEAQLEKSRLLSDRFSAERPKGSFSTLEIQRTEQGDSAMYLCASSLILGTEAFFGQGTRLTVV.

V is TRBV5-5 and J is TRBJ1-2, with D unresolved. The CDR3 has 13 amino acids. Germline V gene lookup returns CDR1 SGHKS and CDR2 YYEKEE (reference sequence). The V end was cut by 4 bases, the J end by 0 bases, with 7 bases between. CDR3 bases: TGTGCCAGCAGCCCGGGAGCTAACTATGGCTACACCTTC. Protein sequence: CASSPGANYGYTF. Full variable domain (outside the CDR3, taken from reference TRBV5-5 and TRBJ1-2): DAGVTQSPTHLIKTRGQQVTLRCSPISGHKSVSWYQQVLGQGPQFIFQYYEKEERGRGNFPDRFSARQFPNYSSELNVNALLLGDSALYLCASSPGANYGYTFGSGTRLTVV.

J is TRBJ1-5 and V is TRBV9; possible D gene TRBD1, 6 bases. Trimming removed 4 bases from V and 1 base from J, with 12 bases in between. The CDR3 totals 15 residues. Germline-derived CDR1 and CDR2 are SGDLS and YYNGEE. The DNA for the CDR3 is TGTGCCAGCAGCCTTACAGGGCTGAGCAATCAGCCCCAGCATTTT. Its protein is CASSLTGLSNQPQHF.

This clone showed up just a few times. The chain combines TRBV4-2 with TRBJ1-2; D may be TRBD1 (6 bases). CDR3 length: 13 amino acids. Germline CDR1 reads LGHNA; CDR2 reads YNFKEQ. V was clipped by 2 bases and J by 7 bases, with 11 bases between them. The CDR3 coding sequence is TGTGCCAGCAGCCAACCAGGGGTTGGTGGCTACACCTTC. Translating it yields CASSQPGVGGYTF.

The genes are TRBV5-1 and TRBJ2-7, with D maybe TRBD1 (5 bases). There are 13 residues in the CDR3. CDR1 is SGHRS, CDR2 YFSETQ, per germline. The V and J ends lost 4 bases and 5 bases respectively, with 13 bases between them. In DNA, the CDR3 is TGCGCCAGCAGCCCCAGGGAAACAAACGAGCAGTACTTC. Translated: CASSPRETNEQYF.

V usage is TRBV19 and J usage is TRBJ1-5, with TRBD1 identical over 9 bases. Germline assignment: CDR1 LNHDA and CDR2 SQIVND (reference sequence). The J segment lost 6 bases and the V segment lost 5 bases, leaving 11 bases of the junction unmatched. The CDR3 is 16 amino acids. CDR3 DNA: TGTGCCAGTAGTCCTCCGGACAGGGGCTTAAGTCAGCCCCAGCATTTT. Protein: CASSPPDRGLSQPQHF.

For the CDR3, the DNA is TGTGCCAGCAGTGTACCCGGAAAACACGGCAATCAGCCCCAGCATTTT. Translating gives CASSVPGKHGNQPQHF. The chain carries TRBV6-1 and TRBJ1-5; D unclear. The CDR3 is 16 residues long. Trimming removed 4 bases at V and 2 bases at J, with 15 bases between. Germline lookup yields CDR1 MNHNS and CDR2 SASEGT.

V usage is TRBV30 and J usage is TRBJ1-3; D gene uncertain. The CDR3 has 15 amino acids. Germline CDR1 and CDR2: GTSNPN and SVGIG (reference sequence). V lost 0 bases to trimming and J lost 4 bases, with 13 bases between them. The CDR3 sequence is CAWSVIGLGGNTIYF. CDR3 nucleotides: TGTGCCTGGAGTGTTATAGGATTGGGGGGAAACACCATATATTTT.

This sequence joins TRBV7-3 and TRBJ2-6; no clear D gene. Trimming pared 2 bases from V and 2 bases from J, leaving 10 bases between. This CDR3 is built from 16 residues. Germline CDR1 SGHTA, CDR2 FQGTGA. The CDR3 bases are TGTGCCAGCAGCTTAGGGGATCTAGCTGGGGCCAACGTCCTGACTTTC. Translation: CASSLGDLAGANVLTF.

Regarding this clone: The identical CDR3 is also encoded by other nucleotide sequences in the sample. This chain uses TRBV9 with TRBJ1-4, with 11 bases aligning to TRBD1. The trim removed 4 bases at V and 8 bases at J, leaving 4 bases unmatched. The CDR3 runs to 14 residues. CDR1 is SGDLS, CDR2 YYNGEE, per germline. The CDR3 is CASSPGTGGEKLFF. CDR3 coding DNA: TGTGCCAGCAGCCCGGGGACAGGGGGAGAAAAACTGTTTTTT. The whole variable domain, remainder taken from reference TRBV9 and TRBJ1-4, is DSGVTQTPKHLITATGQRVTLRCSPRSGDLSVYWYQQSLDQGLQFLIQYYNGEERAKGNILERFSAQQFPDLHSELNLSSLELGDSALYFCASSPGTGGEKLFFGSGTQLSVL.

This clone has just one count. The chain employs TRBV4-2 and TRBJ2-3; 13 bases agree with TRBD2. Germline V gene data show CDR1 as LGHNA and CDR2 as YNFKEQ. The CDR3 is made up of 18 amino acids. J gave up 4 bases and V 3 bases, and 10 bases lay outside the gene matches. The CDR3 sequence is CASSQYPLAGGPPDTQYF. In nucleotides, the CDR3 is TGTGCCAGCAGCCAGTACCCACTAGCGGGAGGGCCCCCAGATACGCAGTATTTT.

The count of this clone is one. This chain uses TRBV11-2 with TRBJ2-2, with D hard to call. The CDR3 spans 16 residues. Germline lookup yields CDR1 SGHAT and CDR2 FQNNGV. V dropped 5 bases and J dropped 3 bases, with 16 bases sitting between them. This CDR3 reads CASSPGWRSYTGELFF. The CDR3 DNA sequence: TGTGCCAGCAGCCCCGGGTGGCGGTCCTACACCGGGGAGCTGTTTTTT.

This chain connects TRBV10-1 to TRBJ1-6; D gene uncertain. Germline V gene lookup returns CDR1 WNHNN and CDR2 SYGVQD (reference sequence). V was pared by 2 bases and J by 9 bases, with 14 bases between. CDR3 length equals 15 residues. The CDR3 sequence is CASSETNSLSSPLHF. The CDR3 coding sequence is TGCGCCAGCAGTGAGACCAACAGCCTGTCTTCACCCCTCCACTTT.

The J gene is TRBJ2-3, the V gene TRBV4-2, with D perhaps given as TRBD1 or TRBD2 (5 bases each). In germline, CDR1 is LGHNA, CDR2 YNFKEQ. The CDR3 is 15 amino acids. Trimming removed 1 base from V and 5 bases from J, with 13 bases in between. DNA of the CDR3: TGTGCCAGCAGCCAAGGCAGGGAGTGGGGAGATACGCAGTATTTT. It yields the protein CASSQGREWGDTQYF.

The chain is built from TRBV5-1 and TRBJ1-4; 7 nucleotides line up with TRBD1. V was pared by 2 bases and J by 6 bases, with 7 bases of the junction left unmatched. The CDR3 spans 15 residues. CDR1 SGHRS and CDR2 YFSETQ come from the germline V gene. CDR3 residues: CASSLQGLSDEKLFF. The CDR3 DNA is TGCGCCAGCAGCTTACAGGGGTTAAGTGATGAAAAACTGTTTTTT.

V and J are TRBV2 and TRBJ2-1; 7 bases are a match to TRBD1. From germline, CDR1 is SNHLY and CDR2 FYNNEI. The ends lost 4 bases at V and 9 bases at J; junction bases unmatched: 6. The CDR3 extends over 13 amino acids. In nucleotides, the CDR3 is TGTGCCAGCAGTGTAACAGGGGAGAGTGAGCAGTTCTTC. Translated, it gives CASSVTGESEQFF.

This CDR3 reads CASRGGQAYEQYF. The DNA for the CDR3 is TGTGCCAGCAGGGGAGGACAGGCCTACGAGCAGTACTTC. V is TRBV6-5 and J is TRBJ2-7; D is possibly TRBD1 (7 bases). The germline V gene encodes CDR1 MNHEY and CDR2 SVGAGI. Trimming cost V 6 bases and J 2 bases, with 11 bases left between them. The CDR3 runs to 13 residues.

V usage is TRBV6-6 and J usage is TRBJ1-1; weak D call: TRBD1 (5 bases). Trimming shortened V by 2 bases and J by 11 bases, and 21 bases separated the two germline ends. Germline V lookup: CDR1 MNHNY, CDR2 SVGAGI (reference sequence). The CDR3 loop spans 15 amino acids. The CDR3 sequence: CASSYRLGTIPWAFF. The CDR3 bases are TGTGCCAGCAGTTACCGTCTGGGGACCATACCGTGGGCTTTCTTT.